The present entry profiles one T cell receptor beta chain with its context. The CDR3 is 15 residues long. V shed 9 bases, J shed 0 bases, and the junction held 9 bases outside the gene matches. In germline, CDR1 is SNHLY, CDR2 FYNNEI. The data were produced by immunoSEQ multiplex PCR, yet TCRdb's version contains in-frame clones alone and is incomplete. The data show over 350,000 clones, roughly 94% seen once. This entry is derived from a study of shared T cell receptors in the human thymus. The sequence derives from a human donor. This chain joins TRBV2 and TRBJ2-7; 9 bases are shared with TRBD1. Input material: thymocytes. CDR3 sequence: CASASPGQGSYEQYF. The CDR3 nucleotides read TGTGCCAGTGCCTCTCCGGGACAGGGCTCCTACGAGCAGTACTTC.